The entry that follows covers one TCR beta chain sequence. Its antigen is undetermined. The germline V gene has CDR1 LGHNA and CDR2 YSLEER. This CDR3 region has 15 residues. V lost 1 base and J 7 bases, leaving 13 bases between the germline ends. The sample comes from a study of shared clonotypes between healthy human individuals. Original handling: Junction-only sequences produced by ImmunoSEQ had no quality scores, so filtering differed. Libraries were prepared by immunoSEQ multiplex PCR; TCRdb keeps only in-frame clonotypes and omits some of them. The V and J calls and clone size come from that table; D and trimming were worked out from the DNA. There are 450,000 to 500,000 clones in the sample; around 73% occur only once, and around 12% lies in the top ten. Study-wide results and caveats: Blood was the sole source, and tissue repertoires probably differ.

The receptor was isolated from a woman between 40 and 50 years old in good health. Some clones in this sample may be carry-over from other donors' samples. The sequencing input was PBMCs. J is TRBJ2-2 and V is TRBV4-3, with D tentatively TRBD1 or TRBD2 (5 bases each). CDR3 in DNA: TGCGCCAGCAGCCAAGGGCAGGGCCGGGGCGGGGAGCTGTTTTTT. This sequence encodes CASSQGQGRGGELFF.